These 4 T cell receptor beta chains came from one sample sequenced in a study of PD-1 blockade in classical Hodgkin lymphoma. Each patient experienced a relapse that followed autologous stem cell transplantation, and brentuximab vedotin exposure varied. Sequenced by immunoSEQ multiplex PCR; TCRdb stores in-frame clones only, minus some. In the table there are 21,000 or so clones, just over 75% of which are singletons. The specimen comprised peripheral blood mononuclear cells (PBMCs), sampled before the second cycle of nivolumab. The receptors shown here come from a human donor with classical Hodgkin lymphoma.

The V and J genes are TRBV14 and TRBJ2-7; D unclear. V was cut by 1 base and J by 5 bases, with 6 bases left in between. Germline CDR1 and CDR2: SGHDN and FVKESK. The length of the CDR3 is 12 residues. CDR3 sequence: CASSQVGNEQYF. The DNA of the CDR3 is TGTGCCAGCAGCCAAGTGGGGAACGAGCAGTACTTC.

The rearrangement joins TRBV15 to TRBJ2-7; D is undetermined. This CDR3 has 13 residues. Per germline, CDR1 LNHNV and CDR2 YYDKDF (reference sequence). The V end lost 0 bases, the J end lost 3 bases, and 6 bases lay between the germline ends. The CDR3 spells CATSREHNYEQYF. The CDR3 DNA follows: TGTGCCACCAGCAGAGAACATAACTACGAGCAGTACTTC.

This clone is a singleton in its sample. In DNA form, the CDR3 reads TGTGCCAGCAGCTCCCTCGGACAGAGGCGGGATGCAACTAATGAAAAACTGTTTTTT. This translates into CASSSLGQRRDATNEKLFF. V and J are TRBV5-6 and TRBJ1-4; a weak D match, TRBD1 (6 bases). This CDR3 spans 19 amino acids. V was clipped by 3 bases and J by 0 bases, with 21 bases between them. Per the germline V gene, CDR1 is SGHDT and CDR2 is YYEEEE.

The gene calls are TRBV4-3 and TRBJ2-7, with 9 nucleotides matching TRBD2. Germline V gives CDR1 LGHNA, CDR2 YSLEER. This CDR3 has 14 residues. V lost 4 bases to trimming and J lost 7 bases; unmatched junction nucleotides: 8. CDR3 in amino acids: CASSLQAGGSEQYF. The CDR3, as DNA: TGCGCCAGCAGCCTCCAGGCGGGAGGGAGTGAGCAGTACTTC.